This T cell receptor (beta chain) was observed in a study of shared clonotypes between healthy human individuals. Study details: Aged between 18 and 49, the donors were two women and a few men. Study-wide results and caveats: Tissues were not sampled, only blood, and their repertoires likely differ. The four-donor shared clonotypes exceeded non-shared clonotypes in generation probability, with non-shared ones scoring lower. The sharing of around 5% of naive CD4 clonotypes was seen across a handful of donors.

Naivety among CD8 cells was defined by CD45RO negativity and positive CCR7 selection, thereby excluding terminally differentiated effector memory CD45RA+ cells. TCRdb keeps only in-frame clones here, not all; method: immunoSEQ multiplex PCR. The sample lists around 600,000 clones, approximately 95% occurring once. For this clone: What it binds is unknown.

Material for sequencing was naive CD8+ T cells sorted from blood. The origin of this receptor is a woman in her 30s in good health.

The DNA for the CDR3 is TGTGCCAGTAGTATAGTAGCGGGGGGGGCCAATGAGCAGTTCTTC. Amino acids: CASSIVAGGANEQFF. The V and J genes are TRBV19 and TRBJ2-1; 11 bases align to TRBD2. V was clipped by 1 base and J by 6 bases; unmatched bases: 2. The CDR3 loop spans 15 amino acids. Per the germline V gene, CDR1 is LNHDA and CDR2 is SQIVND (reference sequence). The whole variable domain, remainder taken from reference TRBV19 and TRBJ2-1, is DGGITQSPKYLFRKEGQNVTLSCEQNLNHDAMYWYRQDPGQGLRLIYYSQIVNDFQKGDIAEGYSVSREKKESFPLTVTSAQKNPTAFYLCASSIVAGGANEQFFGPGTRLTVL.